This TCR beta chain was observed in a study of blood T cells in healthy people across ages. Next came a second PCR, run for about 7 to 12 cycles, which used a sample-barcoded 5' primer along with a J-beta primer mix. Each sample provided no less than 2.5 million CDR3-containing paired-end reads. One entry per CDR3 protein results from TCRdb running MiXCR on the 5' RACE reads. This repertoire shows approximately 1,100,000 distinct CDR3 sequences, 40% to 50% found once; its top ten account for 15% to 20%. This clonotype showed up just a few times. The target antigen is unknown. Study-level results: Roughly linear age-related decline in beta diversity appeared, significant by age around 36. There was no known CMV status for donors, so expanded clonotype changes were possibly confounded.

This clonotype was obtained from a woman aged 55-70 years in good health. The sequenced sample consisted of blood.

The CDR3 nucleotides are TGTGCCAGTCAACAGGACTTTTCCTACTACAATGAGCAGTTCTTC. Its translation is CASQQDFSYYNEQFF. The V and J genes are TRBV6-5 and TRBJ2-1; D is perhaps TRBD1 or TRBD2 (5 bases each). Trimming took 9 bases from V and 3 from J, leaving 18 bases between them. The CDR3 extends over 15 amino acids. Germline V CDR1 and CDR2: MNHEY, SVGAGI.